These T cell receptor beta chains were read from a single sample in a study of CD8+ T cells in alopecia areata. Sequencing was performed with immunoSEQ multiplex PCR; in TCRdb, only in-frame clones are kept and a portion is missing. The sample has 75,000 to 100,000 clones; 35% to 50% are singletons. The sequencing sample was made of CD4+ T cells sorted from blood. The receptor set was obtained from a human donor with alopecia areata. Each CDR3 is given with its conserved first and last residue. Fields, in order: CDR3 protein, clone size, J gene, V gene. The size entry is marked missing in some rows and otherwise reads once, few, many or a size class.

CSVEGPGGGTGELFF | NA | TRBJ2-2 | TRBV29-1
CACRPVPDGTQYF | NA | TRBJ2-5 | TRBV30
CAWSPSVTGELFF | NA | TRBJ2-2 | TRBV30
CASSQSRRGNQPQHF | NA | TRBJ1-5 | TRBV23-1
CAGRDLTYNEQFF | NA | TRBJ2-1 | TRBV30
CAWIPGDFFNEQFF | NA | TRBJ2-1 | TRBV30
CASSLLMRVESNEQFF | NA | TRBJ2-1 | TRBV5-1
CASSSSGFPTLGPQHF | NA | TRBJ1-5 | TRBV28
CSVGGGGYNTEAFF | NA | TRBJ1-1 | TRBV29-1
CAWSVLFGNNEQYF | NA | TRBJ2-7 | TRBV30
CSGKGRGDNEQFF | NA | TRBJ2-1 | TRBV29-1
CSVGQRNNSPLHF | few | TRBJ1-6 | TRBV29-1
CASSDPGGWETQYF | NA | TRBJ2-5 | TRBV27
CASSRTYEQYF | NA | TRBJ2-7 | TRBV6-5
CASSAGGAAHEQYF | NA | TRBJ2-7 | TRBV25-1
CSFKSYNEQFF | NA | TRBJ2-1 | TRBV29-1
CSVDQGQADTQYF | NA | TRBJ2-3 | TRBV29-1
CASSTSRNEQFF | NA | TRBJ2-1 | TRBV2
CASSVRDGVETQYF | NA | TRBJ2-5 | TRBV9
CASSLGRDYEQYF | NA | TRBJ2-7 | TRBV28
CASSLWQAEQETQYF | NA | TRBJ2-5 | TRBV5-6
CSVGTGYGYTF | NA | TRBJ1-2 | TRBV29-1
CSVATAPTQETQYF | NA | TRBJ2-5 | TRBV29-1
CSFLEGGGLVQYF | few | TRBJ2-7 | TRBV29-1
CASSLEGQGWETQYF | NA | TRBJ2-5 | TRBV11-2
CASSLGGREQFF | NA | TRBJ2-1 | TRBV5-1
CASSLSGRSSYEQYF | NA | TRBJ2-7 | TRBV7-2
CASSIGLADSYNEQFF | few | TRBJ2-1 | TRBV2
CSVNEETQYF | few | TRBJ2-5 | TRBV29-1
CSVEESLNGVDTF | NA | TRBJ1-2 | TRBV29-1
CASSPGQDNSPLHF | NA | TRBJ1-6 | TRBV5-1
CASSSGQGKYFDEQYF | few | TRBJ2-7 | TRBV28
CSVGAPGLEDTQYF | NA | TRBJ2-3 | TRBV29-1
CAWSGGGGETQYF | NA | TRBJ2-5 | TRBV30
CSAQGTEAFF | NA | TRBJ1-1 | TRBV20-1
CASSYPSSEANYGYTF | NA | TRBJ1-2 | TRBV6-6
CASSSPQRGQETQYF | NA | TRBJ2-5 | TRBV25-1
CASSFKRGTPIGETQYF | NA | TRBJ2-5 | TRBV11-3
CASSYPTGGDEQYF | few | TRBJ2-7 | TRBV6-5
CAWSVNFLRGFGANVLTF | NA | TRBJ2-6 | TRBV30
CSAELAGGPILNNEQFF | NA | TRBJ2-1 | TRBV29-1
CASSYEVSTDTQYF | NA | TRBJ2-3 | TRBV5-1
CSVETGIEYF | NA | TRBJ2-7 | TRBV29-1